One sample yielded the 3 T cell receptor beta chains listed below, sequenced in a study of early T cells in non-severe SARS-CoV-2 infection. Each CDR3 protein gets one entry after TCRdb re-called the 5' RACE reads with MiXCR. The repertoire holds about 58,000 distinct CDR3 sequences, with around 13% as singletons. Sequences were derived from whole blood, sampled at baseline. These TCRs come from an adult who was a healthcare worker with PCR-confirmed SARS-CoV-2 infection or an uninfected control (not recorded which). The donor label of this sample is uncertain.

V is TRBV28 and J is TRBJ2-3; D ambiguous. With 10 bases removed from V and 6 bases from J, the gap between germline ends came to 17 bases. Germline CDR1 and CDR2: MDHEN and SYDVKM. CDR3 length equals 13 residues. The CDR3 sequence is CAINLPGVDTQYF. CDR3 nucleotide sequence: TGTGCCATCAACCTCCCTGGGGTGGATACGCAGTATTTT.

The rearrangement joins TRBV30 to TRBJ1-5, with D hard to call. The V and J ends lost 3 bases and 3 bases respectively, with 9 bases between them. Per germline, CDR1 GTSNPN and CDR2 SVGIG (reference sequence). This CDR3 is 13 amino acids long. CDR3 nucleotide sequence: TGTGCCTGGAGCTCCAGCCCCAATCAGCCCCAGCATTTT. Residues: CAWSSSPNQPQHF.

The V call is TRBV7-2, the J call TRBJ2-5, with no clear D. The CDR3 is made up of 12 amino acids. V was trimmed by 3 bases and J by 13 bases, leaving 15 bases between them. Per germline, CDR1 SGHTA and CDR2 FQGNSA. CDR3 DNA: TGTGCCAGCAGCTTCGTTACCGGCTTTCCGTACTTC. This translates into CASSFVTGFPYF.